This T cell receptor beta chain came from a study of blood T cell repertoires in COVID-19. Study details: Samples of COVID-19 (acute and convalescent) were obtained from the United States, Italy and Spain.

Participants spanned ages about 18 to 90 years and resided in about two dozen US areas. Trimming removed 1 base at V and 14 bases at J, with 15 bases between. Per germline, CDR1 SGHNT and CDR2 YENEEA. This CDR3 has 14 residues. The authors' processing: From reference gene primer amplification, estimates of nucleated cell counts were derived. Repertoires were generated with immunoSEQ multiplex PCR, while TCRdb's copy carries only in-frame clones and drops some. That table is the source of V, J and clone size, and D and trimming were worked out from the DNA. The profile shows roughly 230,000 clones, 65% to 85% of them singletons.

The J gene is TRBJ1-6, the V gene TRBV11-3; possibly TRBD1 for D (6 bases). The clonotype comes from a man aged 45 to 65 who had recovered from COVID-19. Material for sequencing was PBMCs or T cells enriched from blood (not recorded which). CDR3: CASSLAQGLRTLHF. The CDR3 nucleotides are TGTGCCAGCAGCTTAGCTCAGGGGCTGCGCACCCTCCACTTT.